The next 26 T cell receptor beta chains were all read from a single sample in a study of T cells after yellow fever vaccination. TCRdb processed the 5' RACE reads anew with MiXCR; each CDR3 protein has one entry. This repertoire shows approximately 610,000 distinct CDR3 sequences, less than 20% found once; its top ten account for 17%. The source was PBMCs, collected less than 6 days after the first yellow fever vaccination. These receptors came from a man between 18 and 29 years old who received the YFV17D yellow fever vaccine.

This clonotype was observed a handful of times. V and J are TRBV5-1 and TRBJ1-5, with 9 bases identical to TRBD1. V gave up 3 bases and J gave up 8 bases; unmatched junction bases: 6. The CDR3 runs 14 residues. Germline V lookup: CDR1 SGHRS, CDR2 YFSETQ. CDR3 DNA sequence: TGCGCCAGCAGCTCCGGGGACAGGGTTGAGCCCCAGCATTTT. This sequence encodes CASSSGDRVEPQHF.

The genes are TRBV19 and TRBJ2-1; 12 positions agree with TRBD2. The ends lost 5 bases at V and 9 bases at J; junction bases unmatched: 2. CDR1 and CDR2 (germline): LNHDA, SQIVND (reference sequence). CDR3 length equals 13 residues. This CDR3 is CASSSSGGGEQFF. In nucleotides, the CDR3 is TGTGCCAGTAGTTCTAGCGGGGGGGGTGAGCAGTTCTTC.

This clonotype was seen a few times. V usage is TRBV27 and J usage is TRBJ2-7; 11 bases align to TRBD1. The junction had 7 bases not matched to a gene; V was cut back by 5 bases and J by 4 bases. Germline values: CDR1 MNHEY, CDR2 SMNVEV (reference sequence). The CDR3 totals 15 residues. The CDR3 region is CASSPGQGASYEQYF. In nucleotides, the CDR3 is TGTGCCAGCAGTCCCGGACAGGGGGCGTCGTACGAGCAGTACTTC.

This clonotype was observed a handful of times. J is TRBJ2-3 and V is TRBV5-1, with D possibly being TRBD1 or TRBD2 (6 bases each). The germline V gene has CDR1 SGHRS and CDR2 YFSETQ. V was clipped by 2 bases and J by 4 bases, with 14 bases between them. The CDR3 has 15 residues. CDR3 region: CASSFLGGGSDTQYF. The CDR3 nucleotides are TGCGCCAGCAGCTTCCTGGGGGGCGGATCAGATACGCAGTATTTT.

This clonotype has a handful of counts. The CDR3 region has the DNA TGCAGTGCTCTGGGTACGGGACAGGGGGCGCAGAGCGCCTACGAGCAGTACGTC. Translated, it gives CSALGTGQGAQSAYEQYV. The rearrangement joins TRBV20-1 to TRBJ2-7; TRBD1 matches 12 bases. Germline lookup yields CDR1 DFQATT and CDR2 SNEGSKA (reference sequence). The V segment lost 5 bases and the J segment 2 bases; nucleotides outside the gene matches: 16. CDR3 length: 18 amino acids.

The V call is TRBV7-9, the J call TRBJ2-1; TRBD1 might be the D (6 bases). This CDR3 region has 14 residues. The V and J ends lost 3 bases and 7 bases respectively, with 13 bases between them. The germline gives CDR1 SEHNR, CDR2 FQNEAQ (reference sequence). The CDR3 sequence is CASSLMTGPNEQFF. In DNA, the CDR3 is TGTGCCAGCAGCTTGATGACAGGTCCTAATGAGCAGTTCTTC. Looking up the rest from reference TRBV7-9 and TRBJ2-1 gives the full variable domain: DTGVSQNPRHKITKRGQNVTFRCDPISEHNRLYWYRQTLGQGPEFLTYFQNEAQLEKSRLLSDRFSAERPKGSFSTLEIQRTEQGDSAMYLCASSLMTGPNEQFFGPGTRLTVL.

This clonotype was counted only a few times. The chain couples TRBV12-3 or TRBV12-4 to TRBJ2-7; 7 bases agree with TRBD2. V lost 2 bases and J lost 3; bases outside the gene matches: 4. The CDR3 sequence is 14 residues long. CDR3 sequence: CASSLYPGGYEQYF. The CDR3 DNA reads TGTGCCAGCAGTTTATACCCGGGAGGCTACGAGCAGTACTTC.

This clonotype was seen a handful of times. V is TRBV20-1 and J is TRBJ2-7, with D tentatively TRBD1 (5 bases). CDR1 is DFQATT and CDR2 is SNEGSKA in the germline V gene (reference sequence). The CDR3 is made up of 14 amino acids. Trimming cost V 2 bases and J 2 bases, with 13 bases left between them. Here the CDR3 reads CSARQGHSTYEQYF. DNA of the CDR3: TGCAGTGCTAGACAGGGTCACTCTACCTACGAGCAGTACTTC.

This clonotype turned up a few times. The rearrangement uses TRBV10-2 and TRBJ1-5; 9 positions agree with TRBD1. V was pared by 7 bases and J by 4 bases, with 8 bases of the junction left unmatched. Germline V gene sequence: CDR1 WSHSY, CDR2 SAAADI. The CDR3 contains 15 residues. CDR3 sequence reads: CASNEGTGQNQPQHF. CDR3 in DNA: TGCGCCAGCAACGAGGGGACAGGGCAAAATCAGCCCCAGCATTTT.

With respect to this clonotype: The junction departs from the called germline gene at one end, perhaps through a read error. This chain links TRBV4-3 with TRBJ2-2; 8 bases fit TRBD1. Per the germline V gene, CDR1 is LGHNA and CDR2 is YSLEER. The CDR3 has 16 amino acids. The CDR3 nucleotides are TGCGCCAGCAGTCAAGTGTGGACAGGGAGCACCGGGGAGCTGTTTTTT. As protein: CASSQVWTGSTGELFF.

V is TRBV10-2 and J is TRBJ2-7, with D possibly being TRBD1 (6 bases). V was trimmed by 6 bases and J by 0 bases, leaving 9 bases between them. This CDR3 is built from 13 residues. CDR1 and CDR2 (germline): WSHSY, SAAADI. The CDR3 loop reads CASRRQDSYEQYV. Written as DNA, the CDR3 is TGCGCCAGCAGGCGACAGGACTCCTACGAGCAGTACGTC.

This clonotype was observed at least ten times. V gene TRBV4-3 combines with J gene TRBJ2-5; 9 bases are a match to TRBD2. Germline CDR1 and CDR2: LGHNA and YSLEER. This CDR3 comprises 15 residues. J gave up 4 bases and V 4 bases, and 7 bases lay outside the gene matches. The CDR3 coding sequence is TGCGCCAGCAGCCGATTAGCGGGGGCCCGAGAGACCCAGTACTTC. Translating it yields CASSRLAGARETQYF.

This clonotype has just one count. One end of the junction does not line up with germline, which may come from a read error. The chain joins TRBV6-9 to TRBJ2-5; D may be TRBD1 (5 bases). The germline gives CDR1 MNHGY, CDR2 SVAAGI. The CDR3 length is 14 residues. Here the CDR3 DNA reads TGTGACAGCAGTTATTCGAAACAGGCGGAGACCCAGTACTTC. Encoded protein: CDSSYSKQAETQYF.

The table lists this clonotype with a few counts. This chain links TRBV5-1 with TRBJ2-7; 10 nucleotides match TRBD1. The germline V gene has CDR1 SGHRS and CDR2 YFSETQ. CDR3 length equals 15 residues. V gave up 4 bases and J gave up 2 bases; unmatched junction bases: 6. Here the CDR3 reads CASSGWTGGAYEQYF. DNA of the CDR3: TGCGCCAGCAGCGGATGGACAGGGGGAGCCTACGAGCAGTACTTC.

This chain links TRBV4-3 with TRBJ2-1; D is ambiguous. The V end was cut by 0 bases, the J end by 1 base, with 4 bases between. CDR1 is LGHNA and CDR2 is YSLEER in the germline V gene. The CDR3 is 14 amino acids. CDR3 coding DNA: TGCGCCAGCAGCCAAGATCGATCCTACAATGAGCAGTTCTTC. The encoded protein is CASSQDRSYNEQFF.

The J gene is TRBJ2-3, the V gene TRBV7-2; the D is unclear. Trimming stripped 1 base from V and 1 base from J, with 12 bases between. The length of the CDR3 is 16 residues. Germline V gene lookup returns CDR1 SGHTA and CDR2 FQGNSA. CDR3 sequence (DNA): TGTGCCAGCAGCTTAGTACGCCTAACCGGCACAGATACGCAGTATTTT. Protein sequence: CASSLVRLTGTDTQYF.

The gene calls are TRBV7-2 and TRBJ2-5; 7 nucleotides match TRBD1. The CDR3 runs 14 residues. With 5 bases clipped from V and 6 bases from J, the junction kept 9 bases outside the gene matches. Germline CDR1 is SGHTA and CDR2 is FQGNSA. CDR3 protein: CASSQQDRVKTQYF. CDR3 nucleotides: TGTGCCAGCAGCCAACAAGACAGGGTAAAGACCCAGTACTTC.

There are a few counts of this clonotype. The chain links TRBV5-1 to TRBJ1-6; the D is unclear. V was shortened by 0 bases and J by 6 bases, with 7 bases between the two germline ends. Looked up from germline, CDR1 is SGHRS and CDR2 is YFSETQ. CDR3 length: 14 residues. DNA of the CDR3: TGCGCCAGCAGCTTGGCCGTCAGTAATTCACCCCTCCACTTT. This gives the protein CASSLAVSNSPLHF.

This clonotype has ten or more counts. The chain joins TRBV24-1 to TRBJ2-5; no clear D gene. The V gene lost 10 bases and the J gene lost 6 bases, with 11 bases spanning the gap. The CDR3 covers 11 residues. Per the germline V gene, CDR1 is KGHDR and CDR2 is SFDVKD. Written as DNA, the CDR3 is TGTGCCACGCAGGAGAGTAAGACCCAGTACTTC. Amino acids: CATQESKTQYF.

The table lists this clonotype with many counts. The V call is TRBV6-4, the J call TRBJ2-2; TRBD1 is a possible D gene (5 bases). V lost 5 bases and J 2 bases, leaving 12 bases between the germline ends. The CDR3 extends over 15 amino acids. Germline assignment: CDR1 MRHNA and CDR2 SNTAGT. CDR3 amino acids: CASSLGHLNTGELFF. As DNA, the CDR3 is TGTGCCAGCAGTCTCGGACATCTTAACACCGGGGAGCTGTTTTTT.

This chain links TRBV7-2 with TRBJ2-1; 8 bases fit TRBD1. CDR1 is SGHTA, CDR2 FQGNSA, per germline. CDR3 length: 14 residues. Unmatched junction bases numbered 4, after V lost 5 bases and J lost 4 bases. For the CDR3, the DNA is TGTGCCAGCAGCCGACAGGGGCGATACAATGAGCAGTTCTTC. Residues: CASSRQGRYNEQFF.

This clonotype was counted ten times or more. The chain joins TRBV5-1 to TRBJ1-1; D unresolved. The CDR3 has 15 amino acids. The V end lost 0 bases, the J end lost 1 base, and 10 bases lay between the germline ends. The germline V gene has CDR1 SGHRS and CDR2 YFSETQ. The CDR3 DNA follows: TGCGCCAGCAGCTTGGGGTGGCAGCCGAACACTGAAGCTTTCTTT. Translated, it gives CASSLGWQPNTEAFF.

The table lists this clonotype with a few counts. The chain links TRBV15 to TRBJ2-6; D might be TRBD1 (7 bases). This CDR3 has 16 amino acids. The V end was cut by 2 bases, the J end by 3 bases, with 11 bases between. Germline loops: CDR1 LNHNV, CDR2 YYDKDF (reference sequence). This CDR3 reads CATSRYRGGGANVLTF. The CDR3 DNA follows: TGTGCCACCAGCAGATACAGGGGAGGTGGGGCCAACGTCCTGACTTTC.

The gene calls are TRBV5-1 and TRBJ2-1; D is unclear. Germline CDR1 is SGHRS and CDR2 is YFSETQ. The CDR3 extends over 14 amino acids. With 2 bases removed from V and 9 bases from J, the gap between germline ends came to 15 bases. DNA of the CDR3: TGCGCCAGCAGCTTAGGTCAATCACAAGGTGAGCAGTTCTTC. Its protein is CASSLGQSQGEQFF.

The rearrangement links TRBV7-8 to TRBJ2-7; 7 nucleotides line up with TRBD2. J lost 3 bases, V lost 0 bases, and 5 bases had no gene match. The CDR3 loop spans 15 amino acids. Germline-derived CDR1 and CDR2 are SGHVS and FQNEAQ. The CDR3 loop reads CASSLARGVGYEQYV. The CDR3 bases are TGTGCCAGCAGCTTAGCCCGGGGGGTCGGCTACGAGCAGTACGTC.

DNA for the CDR3: TGTGCCAGCAGTGAATTTGGCGGGGGGACCACAGATACGCAGTATTTT. It encodes CASSEFGGGTTDTQYF. The chain uses TRBV2 and TRBJ2-3, with TRBD2 matching 8 bases. Germline CDR1 reads SNHLY; CDR2 reads FYNNEI. The CDR3 is made up of 16 amino acids. After removal of 2 bases from V and 2 bases from J, the junction contained 6 bases not matched to a gene. Full variable domain (rest looked up from reference TRBV2 and TRBJ2-3): EPEVTQTPSHQVTQMGQEVILRCVPISNHLYFYWYRQILGQKVEFLVSFYNNEISEKSEIFDDQFSVERPDGSNFTLKIRSTKLEDSAMYFCASSEFGGGTTDTQYFGPGTRLTVL.